These 28 T cell receptor beta chains share one sample of origin, sequenced in a study of T cell changes during pregnancy in multiple sclerosis. Some clones are missing from TCRdb's copy, which holds only in-frame ones; the method was immunoSEQ multiplex PCR. The data hold about 39,000 clones, with 90% to 95% observed a single time. The material sequenced was CD4+ T cells from peripheral blood mononuclear cells, taken in the third trimester of pregnancy. These receptors were taken from a female donor in good health, enrolled as a control in a pregnancy study.

This chain uses TRBV2 with TRBJ1-6, with a weak D call TRBD1 (5 bases). Deletions cut 6 bases from V and 8 bases from J, with 11 bases between. Germline values: CDR1 SNHLY, CDR2 FYNNEI. The CDR3 length is 13 residues. The CDR3 DNA reads TGTGCCAGCAGCGCGAAAGGGGATTCACCCCTCCACTTT. Its translation: CASSAKGDSPLHF.

A single count supports this clone. The CDR3 sequence: CASSRDGGRNTEAFF. The CDR3 DNA follows: TGCGCCAGCAGCCGAGACGGGGGGAGGAACACTGAAGCTTTCTTT. The rearrangement uses TRBV5-1 and TRBJ1-1, with D perhaps matching TRBD1 (5 bases). The germline V and J ends were trimmed by 4 bases and 1 base, with 14 bases remaining between them. Germline lookup yields CDR1 SGHRS and CDR2 YFSETQ. The CDR3 loop spans 15 amino acids.

This clone was detected once. The chain carries TRBV18 and TRBJ2-1; 8 bases agree with TRBD2. CDR3 size: 15 residues. Germline CDR1 and CDR2: KGHSH and LQKENI. V shed 6 bases and J 5 bases; nucleotides not matched to a gene: 9. CDR3 DNA sequence: TGTGCCAGCTCGCCCTTAGCGGGGACAAACAATGAGCAGTTCTTC. Translated, it gives CASSPLAGTNNEQFF.

The chain combines TRBV5-1 with TRBJ2-1; D is possibly TRBD2 (6 bases). Trimming cost V 2 bases and J 2 bases, with 20 bases left between them. The CDR3 contains 18 residues. Germline V gives CDR1 SGHRS, CDR2 YFSETQ. This CDR3 reads CASSFVEQSGGTYNEQFF. The CDR3 bases are TGCGCCAGCAGCTTTGTTGAACAAAGTGGGGGGACCTACAATGAGCAGTTCTTC.

V gene TRBV4-2 combines with J gene TRBJ2-1, with 9 positions matching TRBD2. This CDR3 has 15 amino acids. V trimming: 3 bases; J trimming: 4 bases; junction bases outside the gene matches: 4. In germline, CDR1 is LGHNA, CDR2 YNFKEQ. In nucleotides, the CDR3 is TGTGCCAGCAGCCAGCTAGCGGGAACTTACAATGAGCAGTTCTTC. Residues: CASSQLAGTYNEQFF.

This clone is a singleton in its sample. The chain joins TRBV6-1 to TRBJ2-2; D unresolved. Germline CDR1 reads MNHNS; CDR2 reads SASEGT. CDR3 length: 13 residues. V was clipped by 5 bases and J by 5 bases, with 9 bases between them. The CDR3, as DNA: TGTGCCAGCAGTTCCACCCTAACCGGGGAGCTGTTTTTT. Translation: CASSSTLTGELFF.

The genes are TRBV4-1 and TRBJ2-3; D not resolved. Trimming stripped 4 bases from V and 5 bases from J, with 13 bases between. CDR3 length equals 14 residues. CDR1 MGHRA and CDR2 YSYEKL come from the germline V gene. The DNA for the CDR3 is TGCGCCAGCAGCCGGTTAGCAGCCGGAGATACGCAGTATTTT. Translating it yields CASSRLAAGDTQYF.

Written as DNA, the CDR3 is TGTGCCAGCAGTGGACCCGGAGGGTTTCAGCCCCAGCATTTT. This encodes CASSGPGGFQPQHF. The chain has TRBV6-1 and TRBJ1-5, with D hard to call. Looked up from germline, CDR1 is MNHNS and CDR2 is SASEGT. The CDR3 spans 14 residues. V lost 4 bases to trimming and J lost 6 bases, with 13 bases between them.

The chain joins TRBV19 to TRBJ2-7; TRBD2 matches at 9 bases. Looked up from germline, CDR1 is LNHDA and CDR2 is SQIVND (reference sequence). This CDR3 region has 16 residues. The trim removed 5 bases at V and 3 bases at J, leaving 11 bases unmatched. The CDR3 sequence: CASSPVAGASVYEQYF. Written as DNA, the CDR3 is TGTGCCAGTAGTCCGGTAGCGGGAGCATCAGTCTACGAGCAGTACTTC.

This clone appeared once. This rearrangement joins TRBV5-4 to TRBJ2-7, with TRBD2 identical over 8 bases. The CDR3 sequence is 13 residues long. The germline CDR1 and CDR2 sequences are SGHNT and YYREEE (reference sequence). V gave up 1 base and J gave up 10 bases; unmatched junction bases: 7. The CDR3 nucleotides read TGTGCCAGCAGCTTGCTCGGGGGGGGAGTCCAGTACTTC. It encodes CASSLLGGGVQYF.

The V and J genes are TRBV18 and TRBJ1-1, with D unclear. CDR1 is KGHSH and CDR2 is LQKENI in the germline V gene. This CDR3 is built from 12 residues. Trimming left V 5 bases short and J 6 bases short, with 10 bases between. CDR3 residues: CASSVDSAEAFF. The CDR3 bases are TGTGCCAGCTCAGTGGACTCGGCTGAAGCTTTCTTT.

This chain joins TRBV19 and TRBJ2-3; possibly TRBD1 for D (5 bases). CDR3 length equals 13 residues. Germline CDR1 and CDR2: LNHDA and SQIVND (reference sequence). Deletions cut 3 bases from V and 2 bases from J, with 6 bases between. The CDR3 DNA reads as TGTGCCAGTAGTATCAGGGACACAGATACGCAGTATTTT. Amino acids: CASSIRDTDTQYF.

J is TRBJ2-2 and V is TRBV5-1; TRBD1 matches at 10 bases. Germline V lookup: CDR1 SGHRS, CDR2 YFSETQ. This CDR3 contains 17 residues. Trimming took 5 bases from V and 0 from J; bases not matched to a gene: 7. The CDR3 region has the DNA TGCGCCAGCAGGCAGGGACAGGGGAACGCGAACACCGGGGAGCTGTTTTTT. It translates to CASRQGQGNANTGELFF.

The rearrangement uses TRBV5-1 and TRBJ2-2, with TRBD2 identical over 11 bases. The junction had 9 bases not matched to a gene; V was cut back by 4 bases and J by 4 bases. The CDR3 is 17 amino acids. CDR1 SGHRS and CDR2 YFSETQ come from the germline V gene. Written as DNA, the CDR3 is TGCGCCAGCAGCCCCCTCCTACTAGCGGGAGTCACCGGGGAGCTGTTTTTT. It yields the protein CASSPLLLAGVTGELFF. Supplemented by reference TRBV5-1 and TRBJ2-2, the full variable domain reads KAGVTQTPRYLIKTRGQQVTLSCSPISGHRSVSWYQQTPGQGLQFLFEYFSETQRNKGNFPGRFSGRQFSNSRSEMNVSTLELGDSALYLCASSPLLLAGVTGELFFGEGSRLTVL.

This clone came up once. The rearrangement uses TRBV11-3 and TRBJ2-1; 10 bases agree with TRBD2. This CDR3 region has 16 residues. Germline assignment: CDR1 SGHNT and CDR2 YENEEA. Losses at the gene ends were 4 bases for V and 6 bases for J; bases not matched to a gene: 9. Here the CDR3 reads CASSSPLAGDTNEQFF. The CDR3 DNA reads as TGTGCCAGCAGCTCCCCCCTAGCGGGAGATACCAATGAGCAGTTCTTC.

The chain uses TRBV5-1 and TRBJ2-1; 14 positions agree with TRBD2. Germline V gene data show CDR1 as SGHRS and CDR2 as YFSETQ. The CDR3 covers 17 residues. J gave up 6 bases and V 4 bases, and 9 bases lay outside the gene matches. In DNA form, the CDR3 reads TGCGCCAGCAGCGAAGGGACTAGCGGGAGAGGCGTCAATGAGCAGTTCTTC. Its protein product is CASSEGTSGRGVNEQFF.

This rearrangement joins TRBV18 to TRBJ2-1; 10 bases are a match to TRBD2. The CDR3 is 14 residues long. Per germline, CDR1 KGHSH and CDR2 LQKENI. V lost 4 bases, J lost 7 bases, and 4 bases stayed unmatched. The chain's CDR3 is CASSRPGLANEQFF. DNA for the CDR3: TGTGCCAGCTCACGCCCGGGACTAGCGAATGAGCAGTTCTTC.

V is TRBV23-1 and J is TRBJ2-7; TRBD1 matches 7 bases. TRBV23-1 is an open reading frame, and its role is uncertain. This CDR3 is built from 16 residues. J lost 5 bases, V lost 3 bases, and 13 bases had no gene match. The CDR3 spells CASSHNRGGLVHEQYF. CDR3 DNA: TGCGCCAGCAGTCACAACAGGGGCGGCCTTGTCCACGAGCAGTACTTC.

This chain uses TRBV30 with TRBJ2-6; D is unclear. Per the germline V gene, CDR1 is GTSNPN and CDR2 is SVGIG (reference sequence). The CDR3 spans 15 residues. V lost 0 bases, J lost 0 bases, and 6 bases lay in between. The CDR3 spells CAWSVSLSGANVLTF. The CDR3 nucleotides are TGTGCCTGGAGTGTGTCCCTCTCTGGGGCCAACGTCCTGACTTTC.

The chain combines TRBV28 with TRBJ1-4; no clear D. V was cut by 8 bases and J by 8 bases, with 15 bases left in between. The germline gives CDR1 MDHEN, CDR2 SYDVKM. The CDR3 length is 13 residues. The CDR3 region is CASHFGSGEKLFF. The CDR3 coding sequence is TGTGCCAGCCACTTTGGGAGTGGGGAAAAACTGTTTTTT.

The gene calls are TRBV9 and TRBJ1-2; 7 bases align to TRBD1. The germline gives CDR1 SGDLS, CDR2 YYNGEE. The J segment lost 7 bases and the V segment lost 4 bases, leaving 7 bases of the junction unmatched. This CDR3 region has 13 residues. This CDR3 is CASSPQGSGGYTF. In DNA, the CDR3 is TGTGCCAGCAGCCCACAGGGGTCGGGTGGCTACACCTTC.

In this sample, this clone turned up once. This chain joins TRBV5-1 and TRBJ1-2; D remains unclear. V was shortened by 0 bases and J by 6 bases, with 9 bases between the two germline ends. The CDR3 sequence is 13 residues long. Germline CDR1 and CDR2: SGHRS and YFSETQ. The DNA for the CDR3 is TGCGCCAGCAGCTTGGGAGATGGTAATGGCTACACCTTC. The encoded protein is CASSLGDGNGYTF.

The chain links TRBV11-2 to TRBJ2-7, with 10 bases lining up with TRBD2. The J segment lost 10 bases and the V segment lost 0 bases, leaving 3 bases of the junction unmatched. Per the germline V gene, CDR1 is SGHAT and CDR2 is FQNNGV. This CDR3 comprises 13 residues. The CDR3 region is CASSLELAGHQYF. CDR3 nucleotide sequence: TGTGCCAGCAGCTTAGAACTAGCGGGGCATCAGTACTTC.

The chain carries TRBV5-6 and TRBJ1-4; D call uncertain. From germline, CDR1 is SGHDT and CDR2 YYEEEE. This CDR3 spans 14 amino acids. The V end was cut by 0 bases, the J end by 3 bases, with 6 bases between. The CDR3 loop reads CASSLGRANEKLFF. The CDR3 coding sequence is TGTGCCAGCAGCTTGGGACGGGCTAATGAAAAACTGTTTTTT.

The chain employs TRBV18 and TRBJ2-7; 9 bases map to TRBD2. The CDR3 sequence is 15 residues long. Trimming took 0 bases from V and 4 from J; bases not matched to a gene: 4. From germline, CDR1 is KGHSH and CDR2 LQKENI. The CDR3 coding sequence is TGTGCCAGCTCACCACCGAGCCTAGCGGGGTACGAGCAGTACTTC. Translated: CASSPPSLAGYEQYF.

The CDR3 DNA reads as TGCGCCAGCAGCCCGGGAAGGGTGGCGGACACTGAAGCTTTCTTT. Protein product: CASSPGRVADTEAFF. The J gene is TRBJ1-1, the V gene TRBV5-1; D gene uncertain. The CDR3 consists of 15 residues. Germline-derived CDR1 and CDR2 are SGHRS and YFSETQ. V was trimmed by 4 bases and J by 3 bases, leaving 16 bases between them.

This chain links TRBV5-1 with TRBJ2-1; weak D call: TRBD1 (6 bases). Trimming left V 6 bases short and J 4 bases short, with 17 bases between. In germline, CDR1 is SGHRS, CDR2 YFSETQ. CDR3 length equals 15 residues. The CDR3 sequence: CASTLSGTTYNEQFF. CDR3 coding DNA: TGCGCCAGCACCTTATCAGGGACAACTTACAATGAGCAGTTCTTC.

The J gene is TRBJ1-5, the V gene TRBV2; D is possibly TRBD1 (6 bases). V lost 1 base, J lost 3 bases, and 10 bases lay in between. Germline CDR1 and CDR2: SNHLY and FYNNEI. The CDR3 consists of 15 residues. CDR3 sequence: CASSEVRGPNQPQHF. For the CDR3, the DNA is TGTGCCAGCAGTGAAGTCAGGGGACCCAATCAGCCCCAGCATTTT. Combining the CDR3 with reference TRBV2 and TRBJ1-5 gives the whole variable domain EPEVTQTPSHQVTQMGQEVILRCVPISNHLYFYWYRQILGQKVEFLVSFYNNEISEKSEIFDDQFSVERPDGSNFTLKIRSTKLEDSAMYFCASSEVRGPNQPQHFGDGTRLSIL.